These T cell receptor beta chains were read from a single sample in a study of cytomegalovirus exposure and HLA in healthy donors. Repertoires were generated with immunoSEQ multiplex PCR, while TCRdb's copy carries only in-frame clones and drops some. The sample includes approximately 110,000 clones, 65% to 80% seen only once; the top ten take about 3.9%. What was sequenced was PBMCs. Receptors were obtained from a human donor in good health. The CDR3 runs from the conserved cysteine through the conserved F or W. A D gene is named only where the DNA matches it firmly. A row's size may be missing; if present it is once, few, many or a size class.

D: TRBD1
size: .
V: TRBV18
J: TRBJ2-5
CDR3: CASSLDRGETQYF
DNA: TGTGCCAGCTCACTCGACAGGGGGGAGACCCAGTACTTC

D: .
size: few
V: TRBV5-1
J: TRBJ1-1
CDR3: CASSERAGGNTEAFF
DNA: TGCGCCAGCAGCGAGAGGGCAGGAGGGAACACTGAAGCTTTCTTT

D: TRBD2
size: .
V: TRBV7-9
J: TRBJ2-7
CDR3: CASSLLAGDYEQYF
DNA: TGTGCCAGCAGCCTATTAGCGGGAGACTACGAGCAGTACTTC

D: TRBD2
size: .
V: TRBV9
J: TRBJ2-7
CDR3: CASSVGTSGTYEQYF
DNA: TGTGCCAGCAGCGTAGGGACTAGCGGGACTTACGAGCAGTACTTC

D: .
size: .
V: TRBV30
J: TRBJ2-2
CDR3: CAWSVGRRNTGELFF
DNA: TGTGCCTGGAGTGTAGGGAGGAGGAACACCGGGGAGCTGTTTTTT

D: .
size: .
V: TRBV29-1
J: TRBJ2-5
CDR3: CSSRGQTLQETQYF
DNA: TGCAGCTCCCGTGGACAGACCTTACAAGAGACCCAGTACTTC

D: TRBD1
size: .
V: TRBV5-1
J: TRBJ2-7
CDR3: CASSLGTGMVEQYF
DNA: TGCGCCAGCAGCTTAGGGACAGGGATGGTCGAGCAGTACTTC

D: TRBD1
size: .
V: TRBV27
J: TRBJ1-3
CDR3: CASSLGQGIPGNTIYF
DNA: TGTGCCAGCAGTTTAGGACAGGGTATCCCTGGAAACACCATATATTTT

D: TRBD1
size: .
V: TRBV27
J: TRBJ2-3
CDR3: CASSMTGVGTDTQYF
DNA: TGTGCCAGCAGTATGACAGGGGTGGGCACAGATACGCAGTATTTT

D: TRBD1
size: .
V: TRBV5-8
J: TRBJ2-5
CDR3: CASSLGQGLGYQETQYF
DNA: TGTGCCAGCAGCCTAGGACAGGGGTTGGGGTACCAAGAGACCCAGTACTTC

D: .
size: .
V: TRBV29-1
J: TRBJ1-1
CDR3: CSVGRGNLNTEAFF
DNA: TGCAGCGTTGGGCGGGGGAACTTGAACACTGAAGCTTTCTTT

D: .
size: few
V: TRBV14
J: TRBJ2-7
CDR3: CASSRGWAYEQYF
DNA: TGTGCCAGCAGCAGGGGGTGGGCCTACGAGCAGTACTTC

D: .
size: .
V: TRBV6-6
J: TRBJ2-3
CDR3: CASSLTDTQYF
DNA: TGTGCCAGCAGTCTCACAGATACGCAGTATTTT

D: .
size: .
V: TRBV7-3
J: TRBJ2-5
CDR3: CASSLGGWQETQYF
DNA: TGTGCCAGCAGCTTAGGAGGGTGGCAAGAGACCCAGTACTTC

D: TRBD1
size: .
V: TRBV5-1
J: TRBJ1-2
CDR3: CASSLSGGDGYTF
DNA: TGCGCCAGCAGCTTGTCAGGGGGCGATGGCTACACCTTC

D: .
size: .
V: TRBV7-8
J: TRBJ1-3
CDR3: CASSLGTAGSGNTIYF
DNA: TGTGCCAGCAGCTTAGGAACAGCAGGCTCTGGAAACACCATATATTTT

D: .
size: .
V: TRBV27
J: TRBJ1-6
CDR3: CASSLYSPPNSPLHF
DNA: TGTGCCAGCAGTTTATACTCACCACCTAATTCACCCCTCCACTTT

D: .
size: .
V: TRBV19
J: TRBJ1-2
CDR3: CASSIQEGANYGYTF
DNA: TGTGCCAGTAGTATACAAGAGGGCGCTAACTATGGCTACACCTTC

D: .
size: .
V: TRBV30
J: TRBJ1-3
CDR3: CAWNQGNTIYF
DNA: TGTGCCTGGAATCAGGGAAACACCATATATTTT

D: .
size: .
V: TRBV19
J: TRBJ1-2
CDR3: CASSPGTLNGYTF
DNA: TGTGCCAGTAGCCCCGGGACTTTGAATGGCTACACCTTC

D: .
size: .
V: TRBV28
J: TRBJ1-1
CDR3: CASSFAPGQPNTEAFF
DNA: TGTGCCAGCAGTTTCGCGCCAGGCCAACCGAACACTGAAGCTTTCTTT

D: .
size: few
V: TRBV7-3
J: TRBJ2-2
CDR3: CASSFQSGHTGELFF
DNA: TGTGCCAGCAGCTTTCAATCAGGGCACACCGGGGAGCTGTTTTTT

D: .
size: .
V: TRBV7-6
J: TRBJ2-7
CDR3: CASSPYSAGEQYF
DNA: TGTGCCAGCAGCCCATACAGTGCGGGGGAGCAGTACTTC

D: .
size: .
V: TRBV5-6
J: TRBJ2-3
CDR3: CASSYIPGLGTDTQYF
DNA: TGTGCCAGCAGCTATATTCCGGGACTTGGCACAGATACGCAGTATTTT

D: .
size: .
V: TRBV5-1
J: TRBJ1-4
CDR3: CASSPAPGFRVPPLLFATNEKLFF
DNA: TGCGCCAGCAGCCCTGCCCCGGGGTTTAGGGTCCCCCCGCTCCTTTTCGCAACTAATGAAAAACTGTTTTTT

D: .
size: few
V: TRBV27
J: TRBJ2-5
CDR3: CASKGQTETQYF
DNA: TGTGCCAGCAAGGGACAAACGGAGACCCAGTACTTC

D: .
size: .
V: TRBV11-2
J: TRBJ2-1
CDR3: CASSLDPFRRGVPGNEQFF
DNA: TGTGCCAGCAGCTTAGATCCATTCCGCCGCGGAGTCCCGGGGAATGAGCAGTTCTTC

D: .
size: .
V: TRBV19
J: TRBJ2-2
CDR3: CASRGGGLNTGELFF
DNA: TGTGCCAGTAGGGGAGGGGGTTTAAACACCGGGGAGCTGTTTTTT

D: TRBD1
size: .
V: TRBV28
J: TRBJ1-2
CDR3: CASSLIQGVAYGYTF
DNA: TGTGCCAGCAGTTTAATACAGGGGGTAGCGTATGGCTACACCTTC

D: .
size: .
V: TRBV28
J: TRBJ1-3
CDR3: CASTLGGRNTIYF
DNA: TGTGCCAGCACCCTGGGGGGGCGGAACACCATATATTTT

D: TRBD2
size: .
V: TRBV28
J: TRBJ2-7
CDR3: CASSGLAGGEQYF
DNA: TGTGCCAGCAGCGGACTAGCGGGAGGCGAGCAGTACTTC

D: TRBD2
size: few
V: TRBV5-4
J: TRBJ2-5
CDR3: CASSLTSGREQETQYF
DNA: TGTGCCAGCAGCCTGACTAGCGGGAGGGAACAAGAGACCCAGTACTTC

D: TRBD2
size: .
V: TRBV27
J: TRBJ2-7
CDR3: CASSLGLAAYEQYF
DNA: TGTGCCAGCAGTTTGGGGCTAGCGGCGTACGAGCAGTACTTC